What follows are 23 T cell receptor beta chains derived from one specimen sequenced in a study of regulatory T cells in long-lasting Graves disease. Arm-PCR of CDR3 regions with iRepertoire HTBI primers generated TCR beta libraries. TCRdb recomputed calls from the multiplex PCR reads with MiXCR, one row per CDR3 protein. Of around 400,000 distinct CDR3 sequences listed, around 15% are singletons. The time point here: newly diagnosed GD, antithyroid drugs for less than 3 months. Extracted RNA from PBMCs served as the source of the TCR library. Specimen: peripheral blood mononuclear cells (PBMCs), collected at new diagnosis, from a patient treated with antithyroid drugs. Receptor source: a female donor with Graves disease.

The chain uses TRBV5-1 and TRBJ2-7; TRBD2 matches at 11 bases. The V gene's germline CDR1 is SGHRS and CDR2 YFSETQ. The CDR3 is 17 amino acids. V shed 3 bases and J 0 bases; nucleotides not matched to a gene: 8. CDR3: CASSWRGGLAASYEQYF. CDR3 sequence (DNA): TGCGCCAGCAGCTGGAGGGGGGGACTAGCGGCCTCCTACGAGCAGTACTTC.

The gene calls are TRBV13 and TRBJ2-4; D is possibly TRBD1 or TRBD2 (6 bases each). V lost 1 base to trimming and J lost 8 bases, with 15 bases between them. The CDR3 sequence is 15 residues long. Germline lookup yields CDR1 PRHDT and CDR2 FYEKMQ (reference sequence). Here the CDR3 DNA reads TGTGCCAGCAGCTTAGCGGGCTACAGGGAGGACATTCAGTACTTC. Translation: CASSLAGYREDIQYF.

On this clonotype itself: This may be a read error, as it is one base from a much larger clone. The chain employs TRBV7-3 and TRBJ1-5, with TRBD1 as a possible D gene (5 bases). Looked up from germline, CDR1 is SGHTA and CDR2 is FQGTGA. The CDR3 runs to 18 residues. This CDR3 is CACSLGAGVVISNQPQHF. The CDR3 bases are TGTGCCTGCAGCTTAGGGGCAGGAGTCGTGATAAGCAATCAGCCCCAGCATTTT.

The chain links TRBV29-1 to TRBJ1-2, with 7 bases matching TRBD1. The CDR3 runs to 11 residues. Trimming took 7 bases from V and 7 from J; bases not matched to a gene: 6. Germline values: CDR1 SQVTM, CDR2 ANQGSEA. CDR3 in amino acids: CSAGDSGGYTF. CDR3 DNA sequence: TGCAGCGCTGGGGACAGCGGTGGCTACACCTTC.

The table lists this clonotype with a few counts. This chain uses TRBV11-2 with TRBJ2-5; D may be TRBD1 or TRBD2 (5 bases each). Between the trimmed V and J ends, which lost 3 bases and 5 bases, there was a span of 13 bases. CDR1 is SGHAT, CDR2 FQNNGV, per germline. This CDR3 is 14 amino acids long. CDR3 in amino acids: CASSFWDVTETQYF. CDR3 nucleotides: TGTGCCAGCAGCTTTTGGGACGTCACGGAGACCCAGTACTTC.

This clonotype was counted at least ten times. The CDR3 DNA is TGCAGTGCTAGGGACAGGGCGGACTATGGCTACACCTTC. Its protein is CSARDRADYGYTF. The V gene is TRBV20-1, the J gene TRBJ1-2; 8 nucleotides align to TRBD1. CDR1 and CDR2 (germline): DFQATT, SNEGSKA (reference sequence). V dropped 3 bases and J dropped 3; count of bases not matched to a gene: 3. The CDR3 totals 13 residues.

This clonotype was seen at least ten times. The CDR3 DNA follows: TGTGCCATCAGTGAACCAGCGGGAGGGCCTTCGGAGACCCAGTACTTC. Translated, it gives CAISEPAGGPSETQYF. V usage is TRBV10-3 and J usage is TRBJ2-5, with 10 bases fitting TRBD2. The CDR3 spans 16 residues. The V and J ends lost 3 bases and 5 bases, in that order; junction bases with no gene match: 9. CDR1 and CDR2 (germline): ENHRY, SYGVKD.

The rearrangement joins TRBV12-5 to TRBJ1-2; D is undetermined. V was shortened by 9 bases and J by 1 base, with 12 bases between the two germline ends. Germline lookup yields CDR1 LGHNT and CDR2 FRNRAP. This CDR3 is built from 13 residues. Here the CDR3 reads CARRNGSNYGYTF. Written as DNA, the CDR3 is TGTGCTAGAAGGAACGGGAGTAACTATGGCTACACCTTC.

This clonotype was seen a few times. The chain uses TRBV7-9 and TRBJ1-1, with TRBD1 identical over 7 bases. From germline, CDR1 is SEHNR and CDR2 FQNEAQ (reference sequence). Unmatched junction bases numbered 13, after V lost 10 bases and J lost 2 bases. There are 15 residues in the CDR3. The DNA of the CDR3 is TGTGCCATCGAACCAGGGGGGCTACCTAACACTGAAGCTTTCTTT. Translating it yields CAIEPGGLPNTEAFF.

This clonotype has ten or more counts. The CDR3 DNA is TGTGCCAGCAGTTTACTGCGGGAAGGGCACGAGCAGTACTTC. Encoded protein: CASSLLREGHEQYF. The V gene is TRBV27, the J gene TRBJ2-7; TRBD2 might be the D (6 bases). The CDR3 runs to 14 residues. In germline, CDR1 is MNHEY, CDR2 SMNVEV (reference sequence). V lost 2 bases, J lost 5 bases, and 13 bases lay in between.

This clonotype was counted at least ten times. The chain is built from TRBV12-3 or TRBV12-4 and TRBJ2-3, with D perhaps TRBD1 or TRBD2 (5 bases each). CDR3 length equals 16 residues. With 6 bases removed from V and 4 bases from J, the gap between germline ends came to 20 bases. This chain's CDR3 is CASSPEGLPGADTQYF. The CDR3 bases are TGTGCCAGCAGCCCTGAGGGGCTGCCCGGCGCAGATACGCAGTATTTT.

This clonotype was picked up many times. J is TRBJ1-4 and V is TRBV7-2, with 7 nucleotides matching TRBD1. Germline V CDR1 and CDR2: SGHTA, FQGNSA. The CDR3 has 15 residues. The trim removed 5 bases at V and 8 bases at J, leaving 11 bases unmatched. CDR3 sequence: CASSPLTGIREKLFF. CDR3 sequence (DNA): TGTGCCAGCAGCCCCCTGACAGGGATCCGAGAAAAACTGTTTTTT.

This clonotype has only a few counts. The chain couples TRBV6-2 or TRBV6-3 to TRBJ1-5, with unresolved D. V lost 0 bases and J 0 bases, leaving 12 bases between the germline ends. Per germline, CDR1 MNHEY and CDR2 SVGEGT. The CDR3 extends over 17 amino acids. The CDR3 DNA sequence: TGTGCCAGCAGTTACTCAGCCAGAGCCGATAGCAATCAGCCCCAGCATTTT. Its translation is CASSYSARADSNQPQHF.

This clonotype appeared many times. The chain joins TRBV20-1 to TRBJ2-5; the match to TRBD1 covers 9 bases. The germline V gene has CDR1 DFQATT and CDR2 SNEGSKA (reference sequence). Trimming removed 1 base from V and 5 bases from J; junction bases left unmatched: 11. This CDR3 has 16 residues. CDR3 nucleotide sequence: TGCAGTGCTAGAGGAACAGGGGGCCTAGGGGGTGAGACCCAGTACTTC. Encoded protein: CSARGTGGLGGETQYF.

There are many counts of this clonotype. This chain joins TRBV10-3 and TRBJ2-7, with D unresolved. Germline V gene lookup returns CDR1 ENHRY and CDR2 SYGVKD. V lost 8 bases and J 2 bases, leaving 10 bases between the germline ends. The CDR3 has 12 amino acids. CDR3 protein: CAIGNVAYEQYF. The DNA for the CDR3 is TGTGCCATCGGAAATGTCGCCTACGAGCAGTACTTC.

The table lists this clonotype with many counts. J is TRBJ2-7 and V is TRBV12-5; 7 nucleotides line up with TRBD1. V trimming: 2 bases; J trimming: 2 bases; junction bases outside the gene matches: 6. The CDR3 has 15 amino acids. Per germline, CDR1 LGHNT and CDR2 FRNRAP. Here the CDR3 reads CASGLNGGQAYEQYF. DNA for the CDR3: TGTGCTAGTGGTTTGAATGGTGGACAGGCCTACGAGCAGTACTTC.

Ten or more counts support this clonotype. This chain connects TRBV27 to TRBJ1-1; D is possibly TRBD1 (5 bases). From germline, CDR1 is MNHEY and CDR2 SMNVEV (reference sequence). V lost 7 bases, J lost 1 base, and 10 bases lay in between. The CDR3 contains 13 residues. This chain's CDR3 is CASKGLGNTEAFF. Written as DNA, the CDR3 is TGTGCCAGCAAGGGGCTGGGGAACACTGAAGCTTTCTTT.

As concerns this clonotype: A read error may be the cause here, since a much bigger clone is one base away. V and J are TRBV11-3 and TRBJ1-2; D remains ambiguous. This CDR3 has 15 amino acids. The V gene lost 6 bases and the J gene lost 2 bases, with 16 bases spanning the gap. Germline V gene data show CDR1 as SGHNT and CDR2 as YENEEA. The CDR3 reads CASRFGRLLNYGYTF. CDR3 coding DNA: TGTGCCAGCAGGTTCGGACGGCTTCTCAACTATGGCTACACCTTC. The entire variable domain, with the rest obtained from reference TRBV11-3 and TRBJ1-2, is as follows: EAGVVQSPRYKIIEKKQPVAFWCNPISGHNTLYWYLQNLGQGPELLIRYENEEAVDDSQLPKDRFSAERLKGVDSTLKIQPAELGDSAVYLCASRFGRLLNYGYTFGSGTRLTVV.

At least ten counts were recorded for this clonotype. The chain joins TRBV5-1 to TRBJ1-1; weak D call: TRBD1 (5 bases). Per germline, CDR1 SGHRS and CDR2 YFSETQ. The V gene lost 7 bases and the J gene lost 2 bases, with 15 bases spanning the gap. The CDR3 runs 14 residues. CDR3 DNA sequence: TGCGCCAGCTCCCGATCCGGGGGAAACACTGAAGCTTTCTTT. It yields the protein CASSRSGGNTEAFF.

This clonotype was counted many times. CDR3 sequence reads: CSATGRNEQFF. CDR3 DNA sequence: TGCAGTGCTACAGGGAGGAATGAGCAGTTCTTC. The rearrangement links TRBV20-1 to TRBJ2-1; possible D gene TRBD2, 6 bases. The CDR3 is 11 amino acids. V shed 4 bases and J shed 7 bases, with 8 bases lying between them. Germline V lookup: CDR1 DFQATT, CDR2 SNEGSKA (reference sequence).

This sequence joins TRBV11-3 and TRBJ2-5; 13 bases are a match to TRBD2. V trimming: 1 base; J trimming: 3 bases; junction bases outside the gene matches: 2. Germline CDR1 and CDR2: SGHNT and YENEEA. CDR3 size: 16 residues. The CDR3: CASSLGGTSGKETQYF. In nucleotides, the CDR3 is TGTGCCAGCAGCTTAGGGGGGACTAGCGGGAAAGAGACCCAGTACTTC.

The rearrangement joins TRBV10-3 to TRBJ2-3; D is possibly TRBD1 or TRBD2 (5 bases each). The DNA end is more similar to TRBJ2-7, so the J call may be wrong. Germline V gene sequence: CDR1 ENHRY, CDR2 SYGVKD. This CDR3 region has 17 residues. The CDR3, as DNA: TGTGCCATCAGTGAGTCGACGGGGCAGGGTAGATTTGGCGAGCAGTACTTC. As protein: CAISESTGQGRFGEQYF.

This clonotype was recorded a few times. The CDR3 DNA follows: TGCGCCAGCAGTCCTACTAGCGGGACCGGTGGAGATACGCAGTATTTT. Translated: CASSPTSGTGGDTQYF. The gene calls are TRBV10-2 and TRBJ2-3; 10 bases match TRBD2. V trimming: 5 bases; J trimming: 5 bases; junction bases outside the gene matches: 10. Germline V gives CDR1 WSHSY, CDR2 SAAADI. The CDR3 extends over 16 amino acids.